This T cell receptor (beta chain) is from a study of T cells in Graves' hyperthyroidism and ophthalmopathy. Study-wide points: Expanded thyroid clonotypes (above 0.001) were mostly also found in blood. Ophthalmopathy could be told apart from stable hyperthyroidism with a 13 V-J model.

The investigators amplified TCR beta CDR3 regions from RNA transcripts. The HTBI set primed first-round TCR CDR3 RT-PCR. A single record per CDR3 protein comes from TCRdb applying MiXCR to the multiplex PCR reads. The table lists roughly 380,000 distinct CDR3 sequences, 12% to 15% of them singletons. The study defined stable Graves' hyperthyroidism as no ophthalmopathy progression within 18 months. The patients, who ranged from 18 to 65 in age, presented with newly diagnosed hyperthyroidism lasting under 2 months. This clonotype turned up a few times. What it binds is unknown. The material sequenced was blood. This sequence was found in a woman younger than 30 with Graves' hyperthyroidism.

The CDR3 sequence is CASSLIGGSGANVLTF. CDR3 nucleotides: TGTGCCAGCAGTTTAATTGGGGGATCTGGGGCCAACGTCCTGACTTTC. The rearrangement links TRBV27 to TRBJ2-6, with D perhaps given as TRBD1 or TRBD2 (5 bases each). This CDR3 spans 16 amino acids. V was trimmed by 2 bases and J by 1 base, leaving 9 bases between them. Germline V gene lookup returns CDR1 MNHEY and CDR2 SMNVEV (reference sequence). The whole variable domain, remainder taken from reference TRBV27 and TRBJ2-6, is EAQVTQNPRYLITVTGKKLTVTCSQNMNHEYMSWYRQDPGLGLRQIYYSMNVEVTDKGDVPEGYKVSRKEKRNFPLILESPSPNQTSLYFCASSLIGGSGANVLTFGAGSRLTVL.